These 14 T cell receptor beta chains were sequenced from one sample in a study of blood T cell repertoires in COVID-19. Using immunoSEQ multiplex PCR, the repertoire was profiled, and TCRdb retains in-frame clones only, with some absent. The sample yields around 51,000 clones, 70% to 90% seen once. The sample comprised peripheral blood. These receptors all stem from an elderly woman with acute or convalescent COVID-19.

This chain uses TRBV7-9 with TRBJ1-5; 8 bases match TRBD1. CDR3 length: 19 amino acids. CDR1 is SEHNR, CDR2 FQNEAQ, per germline (reference sequence). V dropped 1 base and J dropped 0; count of bases not matched to a gene: 11. CDR3 coding DNA: TGTGCCAGCAGCTTAGGGGGGCGGACAGGGAGTTATAGCAATCAGCCCCAGCATTTT. It is translated as CASSLGGRTGSYSNQPQHF.

The rearrangement uses TRBV6-5 and TRBJ1-1, with D tentatively TRBD1 (6 bases). The CDR3 runs 14 residues. V shed 6 bases and J shed 7 bases, with 18 bases lying between them. Looked up from germline, CDR1 is MNHEY and CDR2 is SVGAGI. This CDR3 reads CASSDVQGRDEAFF. In DNA, the CDR3 is TGTGCCAGCAGCGATGTCCAGGGGAGGGATGAAGCTTTCTTT.

CDR3 bases: TGTGCCAGCAGGGCCAAGACAGGTAGGAGTCAGCCCCAGCATTTT. Translating it yields CASRAKTGRSQPQHF. This chain uses TRBV6-4 with TRBJ1-5, with a possible D match to TRBD1 (6 bases). Between the trimmed V and J ends, which lost 6 bases and 6 bases, there was a span of 18 bases. CDR1 and CDR2 (germline): MRHNA, SNTAGT. The CDR3 spans 15 residues.

V is TRBV21-1 and J is TRBJ2-5; the D call TRBD1 from the table was never checked on the DNA. TRBV21-1 has pseudogene status. CDR3 length equals 13 residues. CDR3: CASSHRIQETQYF. As DNA, the CDR3 is TGTGCCAGCAGCCACAGGATACAAGAGACCCAGTACTTC.

This clone was detected a few times. The chain uses TRBV19 and TRBJ2-3; 12 bases fit TRBD2. The CDR3 loop spans 16 amino acids. The germline gives CDR1 LNHDA, CDR2 SQIVND (reference sequence). Losses at the gene ends were 5 bases for V and 8 bases for J; bases not matched to a gene: 11. CDR3 residues: CASSPGTSGHGGTQYF. Written as DNA, the CDR3 is TGTGCCAGTAGTCCAGGGACTAGCGGGCACGGGGGTACGCAGTATTTT. Based on the CDR3 plus reference TRBV19 and TRBJ2-3, the full variable domain is DGGITQSPKYLFRKEGQNVTLSCEQNLNHDAMYWYRQDPGQGLRLIYYSQIVNDFQKGDIAEGYSVSREKKESFPLTVTSAQKNPTAFYLCASSPGTSGHGGTQYFGPGTRLTVL.

The gene calls are TRBV23-1 and TRBJ1-6, with D perhaps matching TRBD1 (5 bases). TRBV23-1 is labeled an ORF, and its function is uncertain. The CDR3 is 15 residues long. V was pared by 0 bases and J by 10 bases, with 13 bases between. For the CDR3, the DNA is TGCGCCAGCAGTCAATCGGGGAGGGGACGATCACCCCTCCACTTT. Its protein is CASSQSGRGRSPLHF.

This chain uses TRBV18 with TRBJ1-6, with 10 nucleotides matching TRBD1. V gave up 3 bases and J gave up 9 bases; unmatched junction bases: 5. The V gene's germline CDR1 is KGHSH and CDR2 LQKENI. The length of the CDR3 is 15 residues. The CDR3 DNA is TGTGCCAGCTCACCGGGACAGGGGTTTAGTTCACCCCTCCACTTT. This codes for CASSPGQGFSSPLHF.

This clone was detected only once. The V and J genes are TRBV19 and TRBJ1-5; D perhaps matches TRBD1 (6 bases). CDR1 is LNHDA and CDR2 is SQIVND in the germline V gene (reference sequence). CDR3 size: 13 residues. The V and J ends lost 5 bases and 7 bases respectively, with 12 bases between them. Here the CDR3 reads CASSSRGWQPQHF. The CDR3 coding sequence is TGTGCCAGTAGTTCCAGGGGCTGGCAGCCCCAGCATTTT.

The chain employs TRBV14 and TRBJ1-2, with 10 bases that match TRBD1. CDR1 SGHDN and CDR2 FVKESK come from the germline V gene. The CDR3 has 14 residues. J was trimmed by 5 bases and V by 3 bases; bases with no gene match: 3. CDR3 sequence reads: CASSHRDRGYGYTF. The CDR3 DNA is TGTGCCAGCAGCCACCGGGACAGGGGTTATGGCTACACCTTC.

The CDR3 protein is CAITSNRGHEQYF. The DNA of the CDR3 is TGTGCCATCACCTCGAACAGGGGCCACGAGCAGTACTTC. This chain links TRBV10-3 with TRBJ2-7, with 7 bases lining up with TRBD1. CDR1 is ENHRY, CDR2 SYGVKD, per germline. The CDR3 has 13 residues. V was clipped by 7 bases and J by 5 bases; unmatched bases: 8.

CDR3 in amino acids: CASSWQGSSGANVLTF. The DNA for the CDR3 is TGTGCCAGTAGTTGGCAGGGGAGCTCTGGGGCCAACGTCCTGACTTTC. This chain links TRBV19 with TRBJ2-6; maybe TRBD1 (6 bases). This CDR3 is 16 amino acids long. Germline assignment: CDR1 LNHDA and CDR2 SQIVND (reference sequence). V dropped 5 bases and J dropped 0 bases, with 11 bases sitting between them.

This chain joins TRBV6-5 and TRBJ1-5, with 9 bases that match TRBD1. V lost 4 bases to trimming and J lost 6 bases; unmatched junction nucleotides: 7. The germline gives CDR1 MNHEY, CDR2 SVGAGI. This CDR3 has 15 amino acids. CDR3 coding DNA: TGTGCCAGCAGTTTAACAGGGGGCCAGAGTCAGCCCCAGCATTTT. This codes for CASSLTGGQSQPQHF.

CDR3 nucleotide sequence: TGTGCCAGCAGCCCGGACATTGCAACTAATGAAAAACTGTTTTTT. Translated: CASSPDIATNEKLFF. The chain employs TRBV4-2 and TRBJ1-4, with D maybe TRBD1 (5 bases). The V end lost 4 bases, the J end lost 0 bases, and 9 bases lay between the germline ends. The CDR3 contains 15 residues. CDR1 LGHNA and CDR2 YNFKEQ come from the germline V gene.

The V and J genes are TRBV7-2 and TRBJ1-6; TRBD1 aligns across 9 bases. V was pared by 1 base and J by 10 bases, with 8 bases of the junction left unmatched. Germline CDR1 is SGHTA and CDR2 is FQGNSA. The CDR3 is made up of 16 amino acids. The CDR3 DNA reads TGTGCCAGCAGCTTAGAGTGGGGACAGGGAGGGTCACCCCTCCACTTT. It encodes CASSLEWGQGGSPLHF.